This T cell receptor beta chain emerged from a study of human T cells and chemical hapten exposure. A single record per CDR3 protein comes from TCRdb applying MiXCR to the RACE reads. Here the sample spans over 40,000 distinct CDR3 sequences, 3% to 4% being singletons. This clonotype was detected ten times or more. The time point here: patch test 2, 6 weeks after DPC sensitization. As for treatment: therapeutic diphenylcyclopropenone sensitization with weekly scalp DPC. Only after blood had been drawn was each patch test applied. This receptor was taken from a man aged 35 to 55 with alopecia areata. Some clones in this sample may be carry-over from other donors' samples. Sequenced material: whole blood, taken in connection with sensitization to the hapten diphenylcyclopropenone (DPC).

The CDR3: CASGDRVGANVLTF. CDR3 bases: TGTGCCAGCGGAGACAGGGTTGGGGCCAACGTCCTGACTTTC. V is TRBV6-2 or TRBV6-3 and J is TRBJ2-6, with 7 bases identical to TRBD1. The ends lost 8 bases at V and 3 bases at J; junction bases unmatched: 4. The CDR3 runs 14 residues. CDR1 and CDR2 from the germline V gene are MNHEY and SVGEGT.